This TCR beta chain was identified in a study of shared clonotypes between healthy human individuals. V dropped 2 bases and J dropped 11; count of bases not matched to a gene: 8. Germline loops: CDR1 MNHNS, CDR2 SASEGT. This CDR3 is 14 amino acids long. Authors' processing steps: Quality scores were absent from the junction-only immunoSEQ sequences, so filtering differed. Libraries were prepared by immunoSEQ multiplex PCR; TCRdb keeps only in-frame clonotypes and omits some of them. V, J and clone size reflect that table, while D and trimming were determined from the DNA. The table lists around 2.5 million clones, 93% of them singletons.

The source material was naive CD4+ T cells from PBMCs. Subset given: CD45RA+ positively selected. V usage is TRBV6-1 and J usage is TRBJ1-4; TRBD1 agrees at 7 bases. The TCR comes from a young man in good health. Some clones in this sample may be carry-over from other donors' samples. In DNA, the CDR3 is TGTGCCAGCAGTGAACAAGGACAGGTCGGGAAACTGTTTTTT. The encoded protein is CASSEQGQVGKLFF.